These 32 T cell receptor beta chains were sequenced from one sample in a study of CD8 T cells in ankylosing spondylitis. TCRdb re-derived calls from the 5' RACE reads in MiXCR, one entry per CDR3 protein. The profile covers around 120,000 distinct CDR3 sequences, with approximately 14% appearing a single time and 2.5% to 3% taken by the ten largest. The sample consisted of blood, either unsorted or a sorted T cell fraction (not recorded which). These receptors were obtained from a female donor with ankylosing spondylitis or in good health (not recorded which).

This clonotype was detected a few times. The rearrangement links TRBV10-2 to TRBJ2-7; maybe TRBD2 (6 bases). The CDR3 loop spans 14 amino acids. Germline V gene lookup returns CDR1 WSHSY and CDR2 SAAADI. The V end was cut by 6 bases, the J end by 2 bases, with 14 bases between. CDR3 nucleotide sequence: TGCGCCAGCAGGTTATCGGGAGCGACCTACGAGCAGTACTTC. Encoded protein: CASRLSGATYEQYF.

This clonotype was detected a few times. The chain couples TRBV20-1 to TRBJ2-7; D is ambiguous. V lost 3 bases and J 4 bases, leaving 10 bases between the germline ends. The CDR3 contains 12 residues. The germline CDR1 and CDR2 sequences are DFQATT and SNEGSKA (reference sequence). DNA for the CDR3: TGCAGTGCTAGTTTTCGGAGTTACGAGCAGTACTTC. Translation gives CSASFRSYEQYF.

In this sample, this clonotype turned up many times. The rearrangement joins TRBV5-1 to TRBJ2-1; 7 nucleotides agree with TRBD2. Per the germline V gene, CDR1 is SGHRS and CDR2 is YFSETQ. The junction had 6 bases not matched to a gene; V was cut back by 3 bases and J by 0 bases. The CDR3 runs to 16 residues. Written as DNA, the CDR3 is TGCGCCAGCAGCTCGGATCTAGCGGTCTCCTACAATGAGCAGTTCTTC. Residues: CASSSDLAVSYNEQFF.

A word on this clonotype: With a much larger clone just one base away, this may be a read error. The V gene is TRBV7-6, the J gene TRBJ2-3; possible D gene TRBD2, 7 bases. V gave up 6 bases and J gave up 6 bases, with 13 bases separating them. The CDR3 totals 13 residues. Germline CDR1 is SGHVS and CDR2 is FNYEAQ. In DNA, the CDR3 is TGTGCCAGCAGAGACGGGGGGCGCGATACGCAGTATTTT. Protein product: CASRDGGRDTQYF. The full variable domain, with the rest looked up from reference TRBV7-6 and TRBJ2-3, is GAGVSQSPRYKVTKRGQDVALRCDPISGHVSLYWYRQALGQGPEFLTYFNYEAQQDKSGLPNDRFSAERPEGSISTLTIQRTEQRDSAMYRCASRDGGRDTQYFGPGTRLTVL.

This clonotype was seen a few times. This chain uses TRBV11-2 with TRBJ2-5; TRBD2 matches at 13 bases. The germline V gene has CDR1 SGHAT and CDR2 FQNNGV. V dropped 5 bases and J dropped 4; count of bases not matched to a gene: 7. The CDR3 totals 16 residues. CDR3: CASSPRTSGSLETQYF. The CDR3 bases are TGTGCCAGCAGCCCCCGGACTAGCGGGAGTTTAGAGACCCAGTACTTC.

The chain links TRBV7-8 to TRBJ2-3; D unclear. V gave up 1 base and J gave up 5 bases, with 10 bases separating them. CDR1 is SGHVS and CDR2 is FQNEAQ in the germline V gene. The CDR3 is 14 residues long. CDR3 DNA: TGTGCCAGCAGCTTAGGAAGGGAACGAGATACGCAGTATTTT. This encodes CASSLGRERDTQYF.

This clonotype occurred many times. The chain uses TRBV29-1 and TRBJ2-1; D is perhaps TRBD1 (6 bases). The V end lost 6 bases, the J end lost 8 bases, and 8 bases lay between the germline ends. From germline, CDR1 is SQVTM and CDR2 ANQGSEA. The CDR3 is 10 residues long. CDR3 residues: CSVGAYEQFF. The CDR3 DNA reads TGCAGCGTGGGGGCCTATGAGCAGTTCTTC.

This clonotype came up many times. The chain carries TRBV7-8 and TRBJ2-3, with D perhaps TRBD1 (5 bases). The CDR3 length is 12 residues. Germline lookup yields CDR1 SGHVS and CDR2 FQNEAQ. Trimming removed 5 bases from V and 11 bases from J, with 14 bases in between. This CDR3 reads CASSLRELGQYF. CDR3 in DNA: TGTGCCAGCAGCCTCAGGGAACTGGGGCAGTATTTT.

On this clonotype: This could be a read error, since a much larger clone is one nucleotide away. CDR3 DNA sequence: TGTGCCACCAGCAGAGATGAGGTCCTTAGAGCCAATAACATTCAGTACTTC. Translating it yields CATSRDEVLRANNIQYF. This sequence joins TRBV15 and TRBJ2-4, with unresolved D. Germline loops: CDR1 LNHNV, CDR2 YYDKDF (reference sequence). This CDR3 is 17 amino acids long.

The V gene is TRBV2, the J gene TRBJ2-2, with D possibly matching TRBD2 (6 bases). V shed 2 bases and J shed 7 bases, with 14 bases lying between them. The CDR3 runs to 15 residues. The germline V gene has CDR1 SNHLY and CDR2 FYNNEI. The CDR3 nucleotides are TGTGCCAGCAGTGAAAATGGGCGGGATGGCGGGGAGCTGTTTTTT. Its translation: CASSENGRDGGELFF.

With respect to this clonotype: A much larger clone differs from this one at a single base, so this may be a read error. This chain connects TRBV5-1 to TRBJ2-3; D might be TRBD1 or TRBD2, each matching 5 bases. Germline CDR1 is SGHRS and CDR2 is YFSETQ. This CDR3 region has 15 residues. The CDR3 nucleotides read TGCGCCAGCAGCTTGGACGGGACCGACACAGATGCGCAGTATTTT. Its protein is CASSLDGTDTDAQYF. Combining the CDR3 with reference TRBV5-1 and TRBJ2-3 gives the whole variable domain KAGVTQTPRYLIKTRGQQVTLSCSPISGHRSVSWYQQTPGQGLQFLFEYFSETQRNKGNFPGRFSGRQFSNSRSEMNVSTLELGDSALYLCASSLDGTDTDAQYFGPGTRLTVL.

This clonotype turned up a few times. CDR3 coding DNA: TGCAGTGCTCCTCGGCGGGGGCGGACAGATACGCAGTATTTT. Translated: CSAPRRGRTDTQYF. This chain uses TRBV20-1 with TRBJ2-3, with D maybe TRBD2 (7 bases). The length of the CDR3 is 14 residues. Germline V gene lookup returns CDR1 DFQATT and CDR2 SNEGSKA (reference sequence). V lost 5 bases to trimming and J lost 3 bases, with 15 bases between them.

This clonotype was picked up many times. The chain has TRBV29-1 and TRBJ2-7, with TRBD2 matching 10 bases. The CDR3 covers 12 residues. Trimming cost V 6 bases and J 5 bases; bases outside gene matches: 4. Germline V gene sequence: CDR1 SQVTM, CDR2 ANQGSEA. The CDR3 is CSVGTSADEQYF. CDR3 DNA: TGCAGCGTGGGGACTAGCGCCGACGAGCAGTACTTC.

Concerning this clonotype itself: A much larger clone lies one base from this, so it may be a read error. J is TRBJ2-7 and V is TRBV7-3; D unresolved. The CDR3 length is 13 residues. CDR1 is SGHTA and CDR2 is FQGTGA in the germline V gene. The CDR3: CASSLYLGYEQCF. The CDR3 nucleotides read TGTGCCAGCAGCTTATATCTAGGTTACGAGCAGTGCTTC.

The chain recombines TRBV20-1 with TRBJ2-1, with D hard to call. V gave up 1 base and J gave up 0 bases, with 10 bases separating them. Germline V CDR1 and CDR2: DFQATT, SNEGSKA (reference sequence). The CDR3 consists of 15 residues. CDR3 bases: TGCAGTGCTAGAGGTGGCGGAAGCTCCTACAATGAGCAGTTCTTC. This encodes CSARGGGSSYNEQFF.

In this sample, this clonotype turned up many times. The CDR3 here is CSVRLNWNTEAFF. The CDR3 DNA reads TGCAGTGTCCGGTTGAATTGGAACACTGAAGCTTTCTTT. This chain links TRBV20-1 with TRBJ1-1; unclear D gene. Trimming shortened V by 7 bases and J by 1 base, and 13 bases separated the two germline ends. In germline, CDR1 is DFQATT, CDR2 SNEGSKA (reference sequence). CDR3 length: 13 amino acids.

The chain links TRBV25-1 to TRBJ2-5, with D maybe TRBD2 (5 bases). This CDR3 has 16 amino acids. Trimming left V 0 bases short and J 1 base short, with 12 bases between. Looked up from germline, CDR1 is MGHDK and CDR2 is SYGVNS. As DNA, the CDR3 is TGTGCCAGCAGTGAATATCGGGGTACCGGCCAAGAGACCCAGTACTTC. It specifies CASSEYRGTGQETQYF.

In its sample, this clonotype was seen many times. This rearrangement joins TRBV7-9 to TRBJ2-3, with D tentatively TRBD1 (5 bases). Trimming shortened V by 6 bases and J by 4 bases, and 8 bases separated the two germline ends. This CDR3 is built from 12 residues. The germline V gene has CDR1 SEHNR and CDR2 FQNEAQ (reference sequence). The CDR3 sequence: CASRDISDTQYF. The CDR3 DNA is TGTGCCAGCAGGGACATCTCAGATACGCAGTATTTT.

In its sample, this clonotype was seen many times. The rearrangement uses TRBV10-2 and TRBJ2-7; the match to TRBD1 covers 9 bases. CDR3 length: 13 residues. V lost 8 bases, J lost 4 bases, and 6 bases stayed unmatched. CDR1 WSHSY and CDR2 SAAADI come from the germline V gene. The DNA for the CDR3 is TGCGCCAGCTCCGGGACAGGGTTGTACGAGCAGTACTTC. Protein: CASSGTGLYEQYF.

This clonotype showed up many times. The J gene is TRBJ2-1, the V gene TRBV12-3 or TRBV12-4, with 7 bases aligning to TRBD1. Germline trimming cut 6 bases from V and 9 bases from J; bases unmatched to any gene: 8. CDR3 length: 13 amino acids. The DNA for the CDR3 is TGTGCCAGCAGCCCGACAGGGTCGAGTGAGCAGTTCTTC. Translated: CASSPTGSSEQFF.

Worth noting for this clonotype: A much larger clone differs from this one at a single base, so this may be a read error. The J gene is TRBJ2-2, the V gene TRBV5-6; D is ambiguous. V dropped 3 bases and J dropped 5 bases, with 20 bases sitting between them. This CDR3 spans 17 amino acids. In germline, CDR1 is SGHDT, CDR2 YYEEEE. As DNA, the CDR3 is TGTGCCAGCAGCTCAAATGGTGTGGGCCCCGGAACCGGGGAGCTGTTTTTT. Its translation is CASSSNGVGPGTGELFF.

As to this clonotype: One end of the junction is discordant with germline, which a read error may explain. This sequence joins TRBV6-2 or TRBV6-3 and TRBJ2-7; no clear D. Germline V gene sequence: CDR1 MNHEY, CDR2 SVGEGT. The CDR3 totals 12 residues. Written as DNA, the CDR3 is TGTGCCAGCAGTTACCCTTACTACGAGCAGCACTTC. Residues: CASSYPYYEQHF.

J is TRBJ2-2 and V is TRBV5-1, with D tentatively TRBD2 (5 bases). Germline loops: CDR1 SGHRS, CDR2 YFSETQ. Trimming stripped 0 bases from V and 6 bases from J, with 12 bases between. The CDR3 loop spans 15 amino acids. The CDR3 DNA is TGCGCCAGCAGCTTGGGAGGGTCAAGCGCCGGGGAGCTGTTTTTT. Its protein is CASSLGGSSAGELFF.

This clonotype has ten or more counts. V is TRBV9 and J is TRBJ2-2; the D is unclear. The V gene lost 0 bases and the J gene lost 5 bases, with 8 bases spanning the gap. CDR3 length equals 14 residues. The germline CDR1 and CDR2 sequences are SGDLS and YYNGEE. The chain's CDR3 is CASSVEPATGELFF. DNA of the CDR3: TGTGCCAGCAGCGTAGAACCGGCAACCGGGGAGCTGTTTTTT.

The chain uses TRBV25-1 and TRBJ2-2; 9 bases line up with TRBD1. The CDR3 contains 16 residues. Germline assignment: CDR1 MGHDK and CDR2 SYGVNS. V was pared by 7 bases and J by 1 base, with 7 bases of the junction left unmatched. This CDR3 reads CASTGTGGRNTGELFF. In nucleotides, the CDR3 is TGTGCCAGCACTGGAACAGGGGGCAGGAACACCGGGGAGCTGTTTTTT.

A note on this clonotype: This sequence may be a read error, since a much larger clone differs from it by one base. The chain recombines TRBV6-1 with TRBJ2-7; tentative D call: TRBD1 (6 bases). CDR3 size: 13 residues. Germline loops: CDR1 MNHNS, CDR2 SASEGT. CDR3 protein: CAGSETTGSEQYF. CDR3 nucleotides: TGTGCCGGCAGTGAAACCACAGGGTCCGAGCAGTACTTC.

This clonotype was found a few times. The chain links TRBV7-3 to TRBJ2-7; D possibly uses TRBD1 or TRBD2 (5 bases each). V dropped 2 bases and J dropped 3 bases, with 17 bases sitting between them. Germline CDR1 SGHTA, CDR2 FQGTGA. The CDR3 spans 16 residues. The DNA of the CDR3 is TGTGCCAGCAGCTTAGTAGGTGGGGGAGCCTACTACGAGCAGTACTTC. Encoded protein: CASSLVGGGAYYEQYF.

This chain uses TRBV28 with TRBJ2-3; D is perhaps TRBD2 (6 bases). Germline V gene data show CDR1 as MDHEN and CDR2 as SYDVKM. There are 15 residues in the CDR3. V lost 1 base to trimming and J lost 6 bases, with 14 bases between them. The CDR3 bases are TGTGCCAGCAGTTTATTAGGAGGGGCCCACGATACGCAGTATTTT. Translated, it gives CASSLLGGAHDTQYF.

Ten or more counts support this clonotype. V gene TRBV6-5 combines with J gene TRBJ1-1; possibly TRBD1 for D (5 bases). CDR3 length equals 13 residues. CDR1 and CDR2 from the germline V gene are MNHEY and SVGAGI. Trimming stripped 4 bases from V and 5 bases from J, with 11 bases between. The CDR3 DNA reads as TGTGCCAGCAGTTTCCGACAGAGAACTGAAGCTTTCTTT. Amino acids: CASSFRQRTEAFF.

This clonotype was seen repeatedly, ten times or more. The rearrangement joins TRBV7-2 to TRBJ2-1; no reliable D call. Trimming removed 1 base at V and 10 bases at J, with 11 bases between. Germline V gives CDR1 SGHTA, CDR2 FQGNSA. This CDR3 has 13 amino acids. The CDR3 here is CASSLVKGREQFF. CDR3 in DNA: TGTGCCAGCAGCTTAGTCAAAGGCAGAGAGCAGTTCTTC.

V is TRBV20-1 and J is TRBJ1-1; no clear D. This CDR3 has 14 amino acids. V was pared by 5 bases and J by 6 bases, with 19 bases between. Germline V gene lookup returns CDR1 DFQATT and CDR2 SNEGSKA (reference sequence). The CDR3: CSAADTGSGAEAFF. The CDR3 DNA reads TGCAGTGCTGCTGACACTGGTAGTGGCGCTGAAGCTTTCTTT.

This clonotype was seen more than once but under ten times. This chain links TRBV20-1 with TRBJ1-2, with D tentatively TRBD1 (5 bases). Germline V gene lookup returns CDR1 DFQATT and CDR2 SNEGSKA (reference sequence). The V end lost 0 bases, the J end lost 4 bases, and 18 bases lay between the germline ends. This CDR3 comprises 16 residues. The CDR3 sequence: CSAREGGRASIYGYTF. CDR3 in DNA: TGCAGTGCTAGAGAGGGGGGTAGGGCTTCTATCTATGGCTACACCTTC.